This entry features one T cell receptor beta chain sequence. What this receptor recognizes is not known. The sample holds no much larger clone one base away, and base qualities are not on file. To sequence the TCRbeta CDR3 region, genomic DNA was isolated from the sorted cells. The immunoSEQ Assay was used for sequencing of TCRbeta CDR3 regions. TCRdb's version of the immuneACCESS table is confined to in-frame rearrangements and falls short of the full clone set. An unresolved V gene accounts for under half of the shortfall where checked; the remainder is of unknown origin. A total of about 93,000 clones appear in this sample, 92% of them only once. Roughly 0.5% of the sample lies in the top ten. These data are taken from a study of OX40 agonist ivuxolimab in advanced cancers. Concerning the study at large: Ivuxolimab, which targeted the costimulatory receptor OX40 (CD134), was an agonistic, fully human IgG2 monoclonal antibody. Patients were allowed to have had prior anti-PD-1, anti-PD-L1 or anti-CTLA-4 therapy, and 40% to 45% of the dose-escalation patients had previously received checkpoint inhibitors. Of the 50 to 55 patients in dose escalation, 19 had hepatocellular carcinoma, around 15 had melanoma, 9 had renal cell carcinoma and 9 had head and neck cancer. The monotherapy dose-escalation portion (N ≈ 50 patients) of the phase I ivuxolimab trial is reported in the paper. The point of sequencing TCRbeta in the periphery was to test whether ivuxolimab changed TCR sequence diversity and drove clonal T-cell expansion. Partial responses occurred in three dose-escalation patients: two with cutaneous melanoma and one with hepatocellular carcinoma. Intravenous ivuxolimab was administered to patients every 2 weeks at six dose levels: 0.01, 0.1, 0.3, 1.5, 3 and 10 mg/kg. In the dose-escalation cohort, roughly 80% of patients were male, and the mean age was around 60 years, with a range of 23 to 79.

Counted from cysteine to phenylalanine, this CDR3 has 14 amino acids. The only DNA kept is the CDR3, 42 bases in frame from the first base. V is cut by 6 bases and J by 2 bases, and the space between the germline ends is 14 bases. For CDR1 and CDR2, the germline V gene (reference sequence) lists LNHDA and SQIVND. Patients with autoimmune disease history or receiving systemic immunosuppression were excluded from the trial. In every dose cohort, peripheral blood was drawn for TCR sequencing at baseline, cycle 4 day 1, and cycle 7 day 1. The samples were drawn from a first-in-human, open-label, multicenter phase I dose-escalation trial of ivuxolimab. Adults with locally advanced or metastatic head and neck squamous cell, hepatocellular, melanoma or renal cell carcinoma were enrolled in the trial. Before TCR sequencing, CD4+ and CD8+ T cells were separately sorted from peripheral blood. The paper as a whole reports these results and caveats: Low levels of normalized T-cell clonal expansion were also seen in some patients who did not respond. At doses of 0.1 to 3.0 mg/kg, clonal expansion of both CD4+ and CD8+ blood T cells was observed from baseline to week 6. After ivuxolimab, expanded clones were on average more numerous among CD8+ T cells than among CD4+ T cells. The antigen specificity of the clonally expanded peripheral T cells was not determined. In partial responders in the 0.1-3.0 mg/kg groups, normalized peripheral clonal expansion was found to be among the lowest, especially among CD8+ T cells.

The TCR was taken from an adult with an advanced solid tumor such as melanoma, head and neck, liver or kidney cancer. Recombination linked TRBV19 to TRBJ2-7; the D region possibly corresponds to TRBD1 (5 bases align). This material consisted of CD4+ or CD8+ T cells sorted from blood, taken in a trial of the OX40 agonist ivuxolimab. The nucleotide sequence is given as TGTGCCAGTAGCTCCAGACAGCCCCCCTACGAGCAGTACTTC. This codes for CASSSRQPPYEQYF. With the portions outside the CDR3 filled from the reference TRBV19 and TRBJ2-7 genes, the complete variable region becomes DGGITQSPKYLFRKEGQNVTLSCEQNLNHDAMYWYRQDPGQGLRLIYYSQIVNDFQKGDIAEGYSVSREKKESFPLTVTSAQKNPTAFYLCASSSRQPPYEQYFGPGTRLTVT.